This T cell receptor (beta chain) comes out of a study of T cells after somatic rescue of genetic block. This CDR3 has 15 amino acids. V lost 7 bases, J lost 2 bases, and 18 bases lay in between. CDR1 and CDR2 (germline): SGHKS, YYEKEE (reference sequence). This table comes from immunoSEQ multiplex PCR, and its TCRdb copy is limited to in-frame clones, with some not included. The sample consists of some 67,000 clones, about 91% of them appearing once. The specimen sequenced was peripheral blood mononuclear cells (PBMCs). The receptor's source is a man in his forties or fifties. The gene calls are TRBV5-5 and TRBJ2-5; D tentatively reads TRBD1 or TRBD2 (5 bases each). The CDR3 bases are TGTGCCAGCCGAGAGAGGGGAGACAGACAAGAGACCCAGTACTTC. Protein: CASRERGDRQETQYF. The whole variable domain, remainder taken from reference TRBV5-5 and TRBJ2-5, is DAGVTQSPTHLIKTRGQQVTLRCSPISGHKSVSWYQQVLGQGPQFIFQYYEKEERGRGNFPDRFSARQFPNYSSELNVNALLLGDSALYLCASRERGDRQETQYFGPGTRLLVL.